This TCR beta chain was observed in a study of T cell responses to AZD1222 COVID-19 vaccine. V gave up 1 base and J gave up 8 bases; unmatched junction bases: 11. This CDR3 has 16 residues. CDR1 and CDR2 from the germline V gene are SGHRS and YFSETQ. TCRdb keeps only in-frame clones here, not all; method: immunoSEQ multiplex PCR. Of 250,000 or so clones in the sample, 80% to 95% were seen once. This chain uses TRBV5-1 with TRBJ2-2, with 7 bases aligning to TRBD2. The sequence came from an adult in good health. The starting material was peripheral blood, obtained on day 0 of AZD1222 vaccination. CDR3: CASSLRLAASFGELFF. CDR3 in DNA: TGCGCCAGCAGCTTGAGGCTAGCGGCTAGTTTTGGGGAGCTGTTTTTT.